The 3 T cell receptor beta chains reported below all come from one sample, sequenced in a study of blood T cell repertoires in COVID-19. Assay: immunoSEQ multiplex PCR; the TCRdb copy retains only in-frame clones and omits some. The sample has about 200,000 clones, 65% to 85% seen once. The sample was peripheral blood. The source is a human donor in a cohort sampled during active COVID-19.

The rearrangement joins TRBV28 to TRBJ1-5; TRBD1 might be the D (5 bases). The CDR3 is made up of 11 amino acids. Germline values: CDR1 MDHEN, CDR2 SYDVKM. The V gene lost 0 bases and the J gene lost 12 bases, with 6 bases spanning the gap. The CDR3 bases are TGTGCCAGCAGTTTATGGGGGGGCCAGCATTTT. It codes for CASSLWGGQHF.

This sequence joins TRBV2 and TRBJ2-3; 13 bases align to TRBD2. Trimming at V came to 6 bases and at J to 3 bases, leaving 6 bases not matched to a gene. The germline gives CDR1 SNHLY, CDR2 FYNNEI. The CDR3 is 16 residues long. CDR3: CASRGGTSGATDTQYF. As DNA, the CDR3 is TGTGCCAGCAGGGGCGGGACTAGCGGGGCGACAGATACGCAGTATTTT.

This clone has just a few counts. The V call is TRBV7-6, the J call TRBJ2-1; 9 bases fit TRBD1. V shed 1 base and J 6 bases; nucleotides not matched to a gene: 4. This CDR3 is built from 15 residues. Per the germline V gene, CDR1 is SGHVS and CDR2 is FNYEAQ. The CDR3 reads CASSLGGTGFNEQFF. CDR3 nucleotides: TGTGCCAGCAGCTTAGGAGGGACAGGGTTCAATGAGCAGTTCTTC.